This T cell receptor (beta chain) was found in a study of molecular identifiers for immune sequencing clone quantification. TCRdb passed the PCR reads through MiXCR, listing each CDR3 protein once. The sample yields fewer than 100,000 distinct CDR3 sequences, over 20% seen once. In germline, CDR1 is MNHEY, CDR2 SVGEGT. The CDR3 loop spans 12 amino acids. The ends were cut back, 4 bases at V and 8 bases at J, with 11 bases in the middle. With respect to this clonotype: What it recognizes is unknown.

Findings and caveats of the study: Researchers reportedly could pick up spiked Jurkat TCR RNA from one cell mixed into some 1 million naive cells.

The sample comprised naive CD8+ T cells from blood, with Jurkat cell RNA spiked in. Subset reported: FACS-sorted CD8+CD4-CCR7+CD45RA+ naive T cells. The chain employs TRBV6-2 or TRBV6-3 and TRBJ1-1; D remains ambiguous. The TCR sequence derives from a human donor in good health. Some libraries in this study had Jurkat cell RNA spiked in. CDR3 nucleotides: TGTGCCAGCAGTTCCGTAGCTGGAGAAGCTTTCTTT. It specifies CASSSVAGEAFF.